This TCR beta chain was sequenced for a study of long-term antiretroviral therapy in people with HIV. Whole-study findings and limits: Repertoire dominance by clones expanded before ART was seen at all time points. Diversity rose after ART but stayed below transplant donor controls.

Trimming pared 7 bases from V and 4 bases from J, leaving 14 bases between. The CDR3 contains 13 residues. Germline CDR1 is SGHTA and CDR2 is FQGNSA. The count of this clone is one. Its cognate antigen is unknown. Sequencing relied on immunoSEQ assay v3.0, run at survey level. Sequencing aimed to cover about 40,000-55,000 T-cell genomes per sample. TCRdb's table, derived via immunoSEQ multiplex PCR, lists solely in-frame clones and lacks some. The sample comprises tens of thousands of clones, 90% to 95% of which are singletons, and 2.5% to 3.5% rests with the top ten. The rearrangement links TRBV7-2 to TRBJ2-7, with D perhaps matching TRBD1 (5 bases). Sequenced here: unsorted PBMCs, sampled 3.7 years after starting antiretroviral therapy. The source is a woman in her fifties or sixties with HIV. The DNA for the CDR3 is TGTGCCAGCATCCCCGCTGGGGCGTACGAGCAGTACTTC. This encodes CASIPAGAYEQYF.